This paragraph reports one T cell receptor (beta chain). Its specificity is unknown. This sample is part of a study of response to subunit inactivated influenza vaccine. The CDR3 contains 15 residues. The germline gives CDR1 KGHDR, CDR2 SFDVKD. Trimming took off 4 bases at V and 4 bases at J, with 10 bases between the two ends. TCRdb redid the calling of the RT-PCR reads with MiXCR, one entry per CDR3 protein. The table lists hundreds of thousands of distinct CDR3 sequences, around 15% of them singletons. The study, taken as a whole, reports: It was suggested by the authors that few new T cells are recruited by each seasonal influenza vaccination.

The input for sequencing was PBMCs from blood, taken 14 days before vaccination. This chain connects TRBV24-1 to TRBJ2-6; unclear D gene. This TCR was sampled from a man in his forties or fifties who received an inactivated influenza vaccine. CDR3 sequence (DNA): TGTGCCACCAGTGACCCCTTACTCGGGGCCAACGTCCTGACTTTC. This encodes CATSDPLLGANVLTF.